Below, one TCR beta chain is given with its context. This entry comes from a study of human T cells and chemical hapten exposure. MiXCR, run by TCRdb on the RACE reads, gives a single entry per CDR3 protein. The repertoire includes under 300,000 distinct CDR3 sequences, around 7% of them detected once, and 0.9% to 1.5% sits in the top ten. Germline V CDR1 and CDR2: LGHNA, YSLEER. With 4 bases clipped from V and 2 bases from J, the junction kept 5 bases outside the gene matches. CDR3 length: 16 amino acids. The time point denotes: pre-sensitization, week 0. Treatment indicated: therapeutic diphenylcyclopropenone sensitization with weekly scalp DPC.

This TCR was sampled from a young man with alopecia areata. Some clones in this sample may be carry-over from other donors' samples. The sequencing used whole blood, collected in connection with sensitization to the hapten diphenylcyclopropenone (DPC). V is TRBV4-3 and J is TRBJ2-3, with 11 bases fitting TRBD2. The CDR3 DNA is TGCGCCAGCAGCCCGGGACTAGCGGAGTTCACAGATACGCAGTATTTT. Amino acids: CASSPGLAEFTDTQYF.